The sequence of this T cell receptor beta chain was determined in a study of blood T cell repertoires in COVID-19. As for the study in general: Samples came from the United States, Italy and Spain, spanning acute and convalescent COVID-19. Sources were T cells, B-cell-depleted T cells, or PBMCs; the material itself was cDNA or gDNA.

TCRdb's copy holds only in-frame clones and misses some; the assay was immunoSEQ multiplex PCR. The data show tens of thousands of clones, over 70% seen once. The germline V and J ends were trimmed by 7 bases and 0 bases, with 15 bases remaining between them. The CDR3 spans 15 residues. Germline CDR1 MNHEY, CDR2 SVGAGI. Sequences were obtained from peripheral blood. This clonotype originated in a man aged 50 to 59 with active COVID-19. The J gene is TRBJ1-2, the V gene TRBV6-5; D gene uncertain. The CDR3 bases are TGTGCCAGCACCCTAGACCATAAGACTAACTATGGCTACACCTTC. Translated, it gives CASTLDHKTNYGYTF.